The clone carrying this T cell receptor beta chain was recorded only once. The entry originates in a study of blood T cell repertoires in COVID-19. The wider study: Both acute and convalescent COVID-19 samples were obtained from the United States, Italy and Spain. From T cells, B-cell-depleted T cells, or PBMCs came the material, which was cDNA or gDNA.

Original data processing: Reference gene primer amplification gave nucleated cell count estimates. Assay: immunoSEQ multiplex PCR; the TCRdb copy retains only in-frame clones and omits some. From that table come the V and J calls and clone size; the DNA was used to work out D and trimming. The sample yields roughly 100,000 clones, roughly 80% seen once. This CDR3 is 14 amino acids long. Germline CDR1 and CDR2: LGHDT and YNNKEL (reference sequence). V trimming: 4 bases; J trimming: 7 bases; junction bases outside the gene matches: 8. The specimen sequenced was peripheral blood. The receptor was derived from a woman older than 75 with acute or convalescent COVID-19. The V and J genes are TRBV3-1 (or the pseudogene TRBV3-2) and TRBJ1-2, with 8 bases fitting TRBD1. CDR3 protein: CASSPLTGVGGYTF. DNA of the CDR3: TGTGCCAGCAGCCCGTTGACAGGGGTGGGTGGCTACACCTTC.